Below are 3 T cell receptor beta chains sequenced from a single sample in a study of blood T cell repertoires in COVID-19. Assay used: immunoSEQ multiplex PCR; TCRdb lists only in-frame clones, some missing. The sample lists approximately 54,000 clones; around 84% were seen once. The source material was peripheral blood. These receptors were collected from a human donor in a cohort sampled during active COVID-19.

Details on this clone: Other nucleotide sequences in the sample specify the same CDR3. The rearrangement links TRBV30 to TRBJ2-3; perhaps TRBD2 as D (6 bases). This CDR3 has 14 amino acids. Germline loops: CDR1 GTSNPN, CDR2 SVGIG (reference sequence). Trimming cost V 0 bases and J 1 base, with 8 bases left between them. In DNA form, the CDR3 reads TGTGCCTGGAGTGTACGCGGGGGCACAGATACGCAGTATTTT. Translating it yields CAWSVRGGTDTQYF. The variable domain in full, completed from reference TRBV30 and TRBJ2-3, reads SQTIHQWPATLVQPVGSPLSLECTVEGTSNPNLYWYRQAAGRGLQLLFYSVGIGQISSEVPQNLSASRPQDRQFILSSKKLLLSDSGFYLCAWSVRGGTDTQYFGPGTRLTVL.

This chain joins TRBV5-4 and TRBJ2-2; 7 bases are shared with TRBD2. J lost 2 bases, V lost 1 base, and 2 bases had no gene match. Per germline, CDR1 SGHNT and CDR2 YYREEE (reference sequence). CDR3 size: 15 residues. The CDR3 loop reads CASSLTSANTGELFF. The CDR3 DNA reads as TGTGCCAGCAGCTTGACTAGCGCAAACACCGGGGAGCTGTTTTTT.

This chain connects TRBV3-1 (or the pseudogene TRBV3-2) to TRBJ1-2; possible D gene TRBD1, 5 bases. V was cut by 3 bases and J by 5 bases, with 10 bases left in between. This CDR3 has 13 amino acids. CDR1 is LGHDT and CDR2 is YNNKEL in the germline V gene (reference sequence). The CDR3 here is CASSQTDLYGYTF. CDR3 nucleotides: TGTGCCAGCAGCCAGACAGACTTGTATGGCTACACCTTC.